These T cell receptor beta chains were read from a single sample in a study of T cell responses to AZD1222 COVID-19 vaccine. Here immunoSEQ multiplex PCR was the method, and the copy in TCRdb shows in-frame clones only, minus some. The table has 130,000 to 150,000 clones, around nine tenths seen once. Sequenced material: peripheral blood, taken on day 0 of AZD1222 vaccination. Receptors were obtained from an adult in good health. Both conserved end residues are part of each CDR3. Each record gives: J gene, D gene, clone size, V gene, CDR3 protein, CDR3 DNA. The D gene is left open where the match is weak. Size is omitted from some rows. Given values are once, few, many or a class for expanded clones.

>TRBJ2-4|NA|NA|TRBV6-5
CASSYSGGLKHIQYF
TGTGCCAGCAGTTACTCTGGGGGGCTCAAACACATTCAGTACTTC
>TRBJ2-7|NA|NA|TRBV5-1
CASSLVGTISYEQYF
TGCGCCAGCAGCTTGGTCGGGACCATCTCCTACGAGCAGTACTTC
>TRBJ1-1|TRBD1|NA|TRBV5-1
CASSSRTGNTEAFF
TGCGCCAGCAGCTCCCGGACAGGGAACACTGAAGCTTTCTTT
>TRBJ2-1|NA|NA|TRBV7-8
CASSLGGGTEYNEQFF
TGTGCCAGCAGCTTGGGTGGGGGGACAGAATACAATGAGCAGTTCTTC
>TRBJ1-1|NA|NA|TRBV3-1/TRBV3-2
CASSHRYPGTEAFF
TGTGCCAGCAGCCATAGGTACCCGGGCACTGAAGCTTTCTTT
>TRBJ1-2|TRBD1|NA|TRBV7-9
CASSESGQGGKTF
TGTGCCAGCAGCGAATCTGGACAGGGTGGGAAAACCTTC
>TRBJ1-3|NA|NA|TRBV7-9
CASSTVGNTIYF
TGTGCCAGCAGCACGGTGGGAAACACCATATATTTT
>TRBJ1-1|TRBD1|NA|TRBV30
CAWTRQGAWTEAFF
TGTGCCTGGACCCGACAGGGGGCCTGGACTGAAGCTTTCTTT
>TRBJ1-1|NA|NA|TRBV30
CAWSHAPTEAFF
TGTGCCTGGAGTCATGCGCCGACTGAAGCTTTCTTT
>TRBJ1-2|NA|NA|TRBV24-1
CATSDPRERYGYTF
TGTGCCACCAGTGATCCACGGGAGCGCTATGGCTACACCTTC
>TRBJ2-6|NA|NA|TRBV11-1
CASSPGETSGANVLTF
TGTGCCAGCAGCCCCGGGGAGACCTCTGGGGCCAACGTCCTGACTTTC
>TRBJ1-1|TRBD1|NA|TRBV11-2
CASSWTGGINTEAFF
TGTGCCAGCAGCTGGACAGGGGGCATTAACACTGAAGCTTTCTTT
>TRBJ2-5|NA|NA|TRBV6-1
CASSEWSGTRETQYF
TGTGCCAGCAGTGAATGGTCCGGGACACGGGAGACCCAGTACTTC
>TRBJ2-6|TRBD1|NA|TRBV7-9
CASSRRQGASGANVLTF
TGTGCCAGCAGCCGCAGACAGGGGGCGTCAGGGGCCAACGTCCTGACTTTC
>TRBJ1-1|TRBD1|NA|TRBV29-1
CSVDNRGGTEAFF
TGCAGCGTTGATAACAGGGGGGGAACTGAAGCTTTCTTT
>TRBJ1-2|NA|NA|TRBV27
CARDYPARTRPSGYTF
TGTGCCAGGGATTACCCCGCCCGGACGAGGCCCAGTGGCTACACCTTC
>TRBJ2-7|TRBD1|NA|TRBV5-1
CASSLRDRVNEQYF
TGCGCCAGCAGCTTGAGGGACAGGGTCAACGAGCAGTACTTC
>TRBJ2-1|TRBD2|NA|TRBV7-9
CASSLGIGSGYNEQFF
TGTGCCAGCAGCTTAGGTATCGGTAGCGGGTACAATGAGCAGTTCTTC
>TRBJ1-4|NA|NA|TRBV7-8
CASSLGRRFNEKLFF
TGTGCCAGCAGCTTAGGCCGCCGGTTTAATGAAAAACTGTTTTTT
>TRBJ1-4|NA|NA|TRBV7-9
CASSRNRGENEKLFF
TGTGCCAGCAGCAGAAATAGGGGTGAAAATGAAAAACTGTTTTTT
>TRBJ1-2|NA|NA|TRBV5-1
CASSAEGGPYGYTF
TGCGCCAGCAGCGCAGAGGGGGGACCGTATGGCTACACCTTC
>TRBJ2-2|NA|few|TRBV27
CASAKGRSNTGELFF
TGTGCCAGTGCCAAGGGACGGTCGAACACCGGGGAGCTGTTTTTT
>TRBJ1-2|NA|NA|TRBV11-2
CASSRGTGQDGYTF
TGTGCCAGCAGTAGGGGAACAGGGCAAGACGGCTACACCTTC
>TRBJ1-1|TRBD1|NA|TRBV30
CAWKQGGRRWVNEAFF
TGTGCCTGGAAACAGGGGGGCCGGCGATGGGTCAACGAAGCTTTCTTT
>TRBJ1-4|NA|once|TRBV9
CASSVGVSPNEKLFF
TGTGCCAGCAGCGTAGGGGTCTCCCCTAATGAAAAACTGTTTTTT
>TRBJ1-2|NA|NA|TRBV6-6
CASSRTPSYGYTF
TGTGCCAGCAGTCGGACGCCTTCCTATGGCTACACCTTC
>TRBJ1-1|NA|NA|TRBV7-9
CASSWSSGNTEAFF
TGTGCCAGCAGCTGGTCCTCAGGGAACACTGAAGCTTTCTTT
>TRBJ1-6|TRBD1|NA|TRBV5-6
CASSLGQGVYNSPLHF
TGTGCCAGCAGCTTGGGACAGGGGGTCTATAATTCACCCCTCCACTTT
>TRBJ1-2|NA|NA|TRBV3-1/TRBV3-2
CASSQVAGASNGYTF
TGTGCCAGCAGCCAAGTGGCAGGGGCAAGCAATGGCTACACCTTC
>TRBJ2-1|NA|NA|TRBV30
CAWAPQGLEQFF
TGTGCCTGGGCACCACAGGGACTTGAGCAGTTCTTC
>TRBJ1-2|NA|NA|TRBV12-5
CASGLTRRGYTF
TGTGCTAGTGGTTTGACGCGGCGGGGCTACACCTTC
>TRBJ1-6|TRBD1|NA|TRBV27
CASGDRGYNSPLHF
TGTGCCAGCGGGGACAGGGGCTATAATTCACCCCTCCACTTT
>TRBJ1-1|TRBD1|NA|TRBV7-9
CASSLVEGATTFF
TGTGCCAGCAGCTTAGTTGAGGGGGCGACGACTTTCTTT
>TRBJ1-2|TRBD1|NA|TRBV28
CASSSRRTGDYGYTF
TGTGCCAGCAGTTCACGCCGGACAGGTGACTATGGCTACACCTTC
>TRBJ2-2|NA|NA|TRBV14
CASSHVRTRWNGELFF
TGTGCCAGCAGCCACGTACGGACTCGATGGAATGGGGAGCTGTTTTTT
>TRBJ1-5|NA|few|TRBV4-1
CASSQGQGSNQPQHF
TGCGCCAGCAGCCAAGGCCAGGGGAGCAATCAGCCCCAGCATTTT
>TRBJ1-2|TRBD1|NA|TRBV27
CASSLAAFDRGALSGYTF
TGTGCCAGCAGTTTAGCCGCCTTTGACAGGGGCGCCCTGAGTGGCTACACCTTC
>TRBJ1-1|NA|NA|TRBV10-3
CATQGNTEAFF
TGTGCCACCCAGGGGAACACTGAAGCTTTCTTT
>TRBJ2-5|NA|NA|TRBV7-7
CASSKPGQETQYF
TGTGCCAGCAGCAAACCGGGACAAGAGACCCAGTACTTC
>TRBJ1-1|NA|NA|TRBV6-6
CASLREEAFF
TGTGCCAGCCTCCGGGAGGAAGCTTTCTTT
>TRBJ1-3|NA|NA|TRBV28
CASNPRGSGNTIYF
TGTGCCAGCAACCCCAGGGGCTCTGGAAACACCATATATTTT
>TRBJ2-1|TRBD2|NA|TRBV30
CAWMGGRASEQFF
TGTGCCTGGATGGGCGGGAGGGCTAGTGAGCAGTTCTTC